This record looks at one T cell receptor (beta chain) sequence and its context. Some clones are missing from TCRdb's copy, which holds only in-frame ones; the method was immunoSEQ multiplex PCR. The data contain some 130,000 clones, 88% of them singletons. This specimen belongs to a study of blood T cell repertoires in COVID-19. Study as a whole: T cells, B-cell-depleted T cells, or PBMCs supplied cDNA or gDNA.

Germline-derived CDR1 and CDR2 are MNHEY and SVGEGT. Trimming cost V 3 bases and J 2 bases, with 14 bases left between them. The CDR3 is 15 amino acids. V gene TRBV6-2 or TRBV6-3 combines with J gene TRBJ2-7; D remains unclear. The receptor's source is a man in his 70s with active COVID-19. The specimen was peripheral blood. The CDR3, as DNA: TGTGCCAGCAGTTATTCGTTTCAGTCAACCTACGAGCAGTACTTC. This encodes CASSYSFQSTYEQYF.